These 13 T cell receptor beta chains were sequenced from one sample in a study of cytomegalovirus exposure and HLA in healthy donors. In the PCR, 60 Vbeta and 13 Jbeta primers were used. Sequencing was performed with immunoSEQ multiplex PCR; in TCRdb, only in-frame clones are kept and a portion is missing. This table holds about 67,000 clones, 65% to 70% found once. The sequencing sample was made of PBMCs. These receptors originate from a woman in her twenties or thirties in good health and CMV-seronegative.

The chain is built from TRBV4-1 and TRBJ1-6; D is possibly TRBD1 (6 bases). This CDR3 has 14 amino acids. V gave up 1 base and J gave up 7 bases, with 8 bases separating them. CDR1 and CDR2 from the germline V gene are MGHRA and YSYEKL. The CDR3 region has the DNA TGCGCCAGCAGCCAAGGACAGGCCAATTCACCCCTCCACTTT. Its protein product is CASSQGQANSPLHF.

The J gene is TRBJ1-2, the V gene TRBV4-2, with TRBD1 identical over 7 bases. The CDR3 loop spans 18 amino acids. Per the germline V gene, CDR1 is LGHNA and CDR2 is YNFKEQ. Trimming cost V 0 bases and J 4 bases; bases outside gene matches: 14. The CDR3 DNA reads as TGTGCCAGCAGCCAAGAGGCTAGACAGGGCTTGACGGGCTATGGCTACACCTTC. Its protein product is CASSQEARQGLTGYGYTF.

This chain links TRBV10-2 with TRBJ2-3; TRBD1 agrees at 8 bases. Trimming removed 5 bases from V and 2 bases from J; junction bases left unmatched: 6. This CDR3 region has 15 residues. CDR1 and CDR2 (germline): WSHSY, SAAADI. CDR3 loop: CASSFGQGDTDTQYF. CDR3 coding DNA: TGCGCCAGCAGTTTCGGACAGGGTGACACAGATACGCAGTATTTT.

This chain uses TRBV28 with TRBJ1-2; 7 positions match TRBD1. Looked up from germline, CDR1 is MDHEN and CDR2 is SYDVKM. CDR3 length: 13 amino acids. J gave up 3 bases and V 7 bases, and 5 bases lay outside the gene matches. CDR3 bases: TGTGCCAGCACTGACAGGGCGGACTATGGCTACACCTTC. This gives the protein CASTDRADYGYTF.

This clone was seen at least ten times. The rearrangement uses TRBV5-1 and TRBJ2-5, with 8 bases matching TRBD1. Trimming removed 0 bases from V and 4 bases from J; junction bases left unmatched: 8. Germline V lookup: CDR1 SGHRS, CDR2 YFSETQ. The CDR3 spans 16 residues. The CDR3 DNA reads TGCGCCAGCAGCTTGGGCTCGACAGGGGCGGGAGAGACCCAGTACTTC. It is translated as CASSLGSTGAGETQYF.

The chain is built from TRBV6-5 and TRBJ2-7, with D possibly matching TRBD2 (7 bases). The CDR3 spans 12 residues. Trimming took off 6 bases at V and 5 bases at J, with 11 bases between the two ends. The V gene's germline CDR1 is MNHEY and CDR2 SVGAGI. CDR3 coding DNA: TGTGCCAGCAGGGGGGGGGCCGACGAGCAGTACTTC. Residues: CASRGGADEQYF.

Judged by abundance, this clone is medium-sized. The gene calls are TRBV19 and TRBJ1-2; D is ambiguous. Germline values: CDR1 LNHDA, CDR2 SQIVND (reference sequence). CDR3 length: 12 amino acids. The germline V and J ends were trimmed by 10 bases and 4 bases, with 13 bases remaining between them. The CDR3 region has the DNA TGTGCCACCTACTGGGCATTCTATGGCTACACCTTC. Translated: CATYWAFYGYTF.

This clone has just a few counts. This rearrangement joins TRBV2 to TRBJ2-7; 7 bases are shared with TRBD1. Germline CDR1 and CDR2: SNHLY and FYNNEI. The J segment lost 3 bases and the V segment lost 8 bases, leaving 7 bases of the junction unmatched. The CDR3 spans 13 residues. CDR3 sequence reads: CASLGAGGYEQYF. In DNA form, the CDR3 reads TGTGCCAGCCTGGGGGCAGGGGGCTACGAGCAGTACTTC.

V and J are TRBV7-7 and TRBJ2-3; D unclear. Trimming removed 3 bases from V and 5 bases from J, with 9 bases in between. Germline V lookup: CDR1 SSHAT, CDR2 FNYEAQ (reference sequence). The CDR3 extends over 13 amino acids. The CDR3 region has the DNA TGTGCCAGCAGCTTCCAGACGGGAGATACGCAGTATTTT. It is translated as CASSFQTGDTQYF.

This chain joins TRBV6-5 and TRBJ2-5; TRBD1 agrees at 7 bases. Per germline, CDR1 MNHEY and CDR2 SVGAGI. This CDR3 contains 15 residues. The junction had 4 bases not matched to a gene; V was cut back by 0 bases and J by 3 bases. The CDR3 DNA sequence: TGTGCCAGCAGTTACTCGAGGGACAGTAAAGAGACCCAGTACTTC. As protein: CASSYSRDSKETQYF.

The CDR3 DNA sequence: TGCGCCAGCAGACCTGGTACCCCCGCGCAGGACGAGCAGTACTTC. Amino acids: CASRPGTPAQDEQYF. The chain carries TRBV5-1 and TRBJ2-7; D is uncertain. The germline V gene has CDR1 SGHRS and CDR2 YFSETQ. This CDR3 has 15 amino acids. Deletions cut 5 bases from V and 5 bases from J, with 20 bases between.

The V call is TRBV5-6, the J call TRBJ1-2; 7 bases line up with TRBD1. Germline values: CDR1 SGHDT, CDR2 YYEEEE. Germline trimming cut 7 bases from V and 5 bases from J; bases unmatched to any gene: 8. The CDR3 spans 13 residues. The CDR3 DNA reads as TGTGCCAGCTTTCGACAGGGTTTTTATGGCTACACCTTC. Its protein is CASFRQGFYGYTF.

This rearrangement joins TRBV10-3 to TRBJ1-1; 9 bases map to TRBD1. CDR1 and CDR2 from the germline V gene are ENHRY and SYGVKD. The length of the CDR3 is 14 residues. The trim removed 6 bases at V and 1 base at J, leaving 3 bases unmatched. The CDR3 region is CAIRGQGGNTEAFF. DNA of the CDR3: TGTGCCATCAGGGGACAGGGAGGGAACACTGAAGCTTTCTTT.